These T cell receptor beta chains were read from a single sample in a study of long-term antiretroviral therapy in people with HIV. Assay: immunoSEQ multiplex PCR; the TCRdb copy retains only in-frame clones and omits some. The data show tens of thousands of clones, 88% seen once. The sample in question was unsorted PBMCs, obtained around 4.5 years after starting antiretroviral therapy. The receptors originated from a man aged 30 to 39 with HIV. The CDR3 runs from the conserved cysteine through the conserved F or W. Fields, in order: J gene, V gene, clone size, D gene, CDR3 protein, CDR3 DNA. D genes are given only for firm matches. Rows give clone size only sometimes, using once, few, many, or a class for an expanded clone.

TRBJ2-1 TRBV28 few TRBD2 CASFLAGGPGGYNEQFF TGTGCCAGCTTTCTAGCGGGAGGGCCTGGGGGCTACAATGAGCAGTTCTTC
TRBJ2-1 TRBV30 - - CAWSVPNPGGNEQFF TGTGCCTGGAGTGTACCTAACCCCGGGGGCAATGAGCAGTTCTTC
TRBJ2-1 TRBV20-1 - TRBD2 CSATGGFEQFF TGCAGTGCTACGGGGGGATTTGAGCAGTTCTTC
TRBJ2-3 TRBV14 - - CASSLRGDRWDTQYF TGTGCCAGCAGCCTCAGGGGGGATCGGTGGGATACGCAGTATTTT
TRBJ2-7 TRBV10-2 - - CASSLNHYEQYF TGCGCCAGCAGTCTCAATCACTACGAGCAGTACTTC
TRBJ2-7 TRBV6-1 - - CASSVTGEQYF TGTGCCAGCAGCGTGACAGGCGAGCAGTACTTC
TRBJ1-2 TRBV5-5 - - CASSLGDLGFYGYTF TGTGCCAGCAGCTTGGGGGACCTTGGGTTCTATGGCTACACCTTC
TRBJ1-4 TRBV7-2 - - CASSGTNEKLFF TGTGCCAGCAGCGGGACTAATGAAAAACTGTTTTTT
TRBJ1-5 TRBV6-5 - TRBD1 CASGQGGQPQHF TGTGCCAGCGGACAGGGCGGTCAGCCCCAGCATTTT
TRBJ2-7 TRBV4-3 - TRBD1 CASRKGQASSYEQYF TGCGCCAGCAGAAAAGGACAGGCCAGCTCCTACGAGCAGTACTTC
TRBJ2-1 TRBV16 - TRBD2 CASSPLPGGPYNEQFF TGTGCCAGCAGCCCCCTCCCGGGAGGGCCCTACAATGAGCAGTTCTTC
TRBJ1-2 TRBV27 - - CASSLMAPSRVGVRGGYTF TGTGCCAGCAGTTTAATGGCCCCCTCGAGGGTGGGGGTGAGGGGTGGCTACACCTTC
TRBJ1-5 TRBV5-1 - - CASSFKGGLGGNQPQHF TGCGCCAGCAGCTTCAAGGGTGGATTAGGAGGCAATCAGCCCCAGCATTTT
TRBJ2-3 TRBV6-1 - - CASRPGRRVDTQYF TGTGCCAGCAGGCCGGGACGCCGGGTAGATACGCAGTATTTT
TRBJ1-6 TRBV7-8 - - CASSLGQESPLHF TGTGCCAGCAGTTTAGGGCAAGAATCACCCCTCCACTTT
TRBJ2-7 TRBV15 - - CATSRVSAGGYEQYF TGTGCCACCAGCAGAGTTTCCGCTGGGGGGTACGAGCAGTACTTC
TRBJ1-3 TRBV6-6 - - CASSYLTGASGNTIYF TGTGCCAGCAGTTATCTTACGGGGGCTTCTGGAAACACCATATATTTT
TRBJ1-1 TRBV5-6 - - CASSPGPWTEAFF TGTGCCAGCAGCCCGGGCCCCTGGACTGAAGCTTTCTTT
TRBJ2-5 TRBV7-2 - - CASSFRTLLRETQYF TGTGCCAGCAGCTTCAGGACACTCCTGAGGGAGACCCAGTACTTC
TRBJ2-1 TRBV5-1 - TRBD2 CASRPPDSGGVEQFF TGCGCCAGCAGACCCCCGGATAGCGGGGGGGTTGAGCAGTTCTTC
TRBJ2-3 TRBV9 - - CASSVEGFTDTQYF TGTGCCAGCAGCGTAGAGGGGTTCACAGATACGCAGTATTTT
TRBJ1-1 TRBV10-2 - - CASTPGDTEAFF TGCGCCAGCACCCCTGGGGACACTGAAGCTTTCTTT
TRBJ2-7 TRBV9 - TRBD2 CASSPRLAGIYEQYF TGTGCCAGCAGCCCACGACTAGCGGGGATCTACGAGCAGTACTTC
TRBJ2-5 TRBV18 - TRBD2 CASSASGGQLQTQYF TGTGCCAGCTCAGCTAGCGGGGGGCAACTACAGACCCAGTACTTC
TRBJ1-2 TRBV6-1 - TRBD1 CASSELDRAYGYTF TGTGCCAGCAGTGAGTTAGACAGGGCCTATGGCTACACCTTC
TRBJ2-7 TRBV10-3 - TRBD2 CASASGNYEQYF TGTGCCAGCGCTAGCGGAAACTACGAGCAGTACTTC
TRBJ2-1 TRBV25-1 - - CASSDYVMVSEQFF TGTGCCAGCAGTGATTACGTGATGGTGAGTGAGCAGTTCTTC
TRBJ1-1 TRBV7-3 - - CASSRGGGDEAFF TGTGCCAGCAGCCGGGGTGGAGGCGATGAAGCTTTCTTT
TRBJ2-5 TRBV2 - TRBD1 CASRAEQGYGTQYF TGTGCCAGCAGAGCAGAACAGGGGTATGGGACCCAGTACTTC
TRBJ2-5 TRBV11-1 - TRBD2 CASSFWASGRGKETQYF TGTGCCAGCAGCTTTTGGGCTAGCGGGAGGGGGAAAGAGACCCAGTACTTC
TRBJ1-1 TRBV15 - - CATSRDLGLSEAFF TGTGCCACCAGCAGAGATCTGGGACTGAGTGAAGCTTTCTTT
TRBJ2-1 TRBV12-5 - - CASSGNYNEQFF TGTGCTAGTAGCGGTAATTACAATGAGCAGTTCTTC
TRBJ2-5 TRBV5-4 once - CASRRDRETQYF TGTGCCAGCAGAAGGGACCGGGAGACCCAGTACTTC
TRBJ2-1 TRBV14 - TRBD2 CASSQGGLAGGSYNEQFF TGTGCCAGCAGCCAAGGGGGACTAGCGGGAGGCTCCTACAATGAGCAGTTCTTC
TRBJ1-5 TRBV19 - - CASIGNIYQPQHF TGTGCCAGTATTGGGAACATTTATCAGCCCCAGCATTTT
TRBJ2-2 TRBV7-2 - - CASSPRQGLNTGELFF TGTGCCAGCAGCCCTCGACAGGGACTGAACACCGGGGAGCTGTTTTTT
TRBJ1-1 TRBV18 - - CASSPPMTAKNTEAFF TGTGCCAGCTCACCACCCATGACGGCTAAGAACACTGAAGCTTTCTTT
TRBJ2-1 TRBV27 - - CASSPGQIYNEQFF TGTGCCAGCAGTCCAGGACAGATTTACAATGAGCAGTTCTTC